One and the same sample provided the 2 T cell receptor beta chains below, sequenced in a study of blood T cell repertoires in COVID-19. The repertoire was sequenced with immunoSEQ multiplex PCR; TCRdb's copy has only in-frame clones and lacks some. This sample carries about 250,000 clones, 70% to 90% of them seen once, and the ten largest clones take 2% to 2.5%. Source material: peripheral blood. The source is a woman aged 40 to 50 who had recovered from COVID-19.

This clone has just a few counts. The chain recombines TRBV19 with TRBJ2-1; 9 bases align to TRBD2. J lost 5 bases, V lost 3 bases, and 5 bases had no gene match. From germline, CDR1 is LNHDA and CDR2 SQIVND (reference sequence). This CDR3 region has 15 residues. This CDR3 reads CASSIFLAGNNEQFF. CDR3 DNA: TGTGCCAGTAGTATTTTCCTAGCGGGAAACAATGAGCAGTTCTTC.

The V call is TRBV27, the J call TRBJ2-3, with 7 bases lining up with TRBD2. The CDR3 is made up of 15 amino acids. Unmatched junction bases numbered 7, after V lost 3 bases and J lost 4 bases. CDR1 and CDR2 from the germline V gene are MNHEY and SMNVEV (reference sequence). CDR3: CASSFAGVGADTQYF. As DNA, the CDR3 is TGTGCCAGCAGTTTTGCGGGAGTAGGGGCAGATACGCAGTATTTT.